The clone carrying this T cell receptor (beta chain) occurred a few times. The antigen remains undetermined. Germline V gene data show CDR1 as ENHRY and CDR2 as SYGVKD. The CDR3 is 15 residues long. J lost 4 bases, V lost 0 bases, and 3 bases had no gene match. The entry originates in a study of response to subunit inactivated influenza vaccine. Whole-study findings and limits: Seasonal influenza vaccination, on each occasion, was suggested by the authors to recruit few new T cells.

TCRdb ran MiXCR on the RT-PCR reads and lists one entry per CDR3 protein. The profile covers 590,000 or so distinct CDR3 sequences, with 13% to 15% appearing a single time and 7.5% to 8% taken by the ten largest. The clonotype was recovered from a man in his fifties or sixties who received an inactivated influenza vaccine. The chain uses TRBV10-3 and TRBJ2-7; 10 nucleotides agree with TRBD2. The sample consisted of PBMCs from blood, taken around 15 days before vaccination. The CDR3 here is CAISESLAGVYEQYF. In nucleotides, the CDR3 is TGTGCCATCAGTGAGTCCCTAGCGGGAGTTTACGAGCAGTACTTC.